This TCR beta chain appears in the sequencing data of a study of cytotoxic CD8 clonotypes in ibrutinib-treated CLL. In the study overall: Among responders, about 25 were partial and 2 complete; after median around 68 months, about 15 stayed remitted and some twelve progressed. Study outcomes and limitations: Baseline-level clonality went beyond age-matched healthy donors and moved in step with circulating CD8+ T-cell counts.

The CDR3 sequence is 15 residues long. V lost 5 bases and J lost 5; bases outside the gene matches: 5. From germline, CDR1 is SGHTA and CDR2 FQGNSA. Depth targeted 1 in 200,000 to 1 in 1 million T cells, averaging about 9.2x coverage per clonotype. The data were produced by immunoSEQ multiplex PCR, yet TCRdb's version contains in-frame clones alone and is incomplete. Among over 150,000 clones listed, more than 75% were seen once. Genomic DNA (around 2 micrograms) was obtained from cryopreserved PBMCs for construction of TCR beta libraries. To note about this clone: The antigen remains undetermined.

The chain joins TRBV7-2 to TRBJ2-1; 11 nucleotides match TRBD2. The TCR comes from a human donor with chronic lymphocytic leukemia. The sequences come from PBMCs, collected after 12 months of ibrutinib treatment. In nucleotides, the CDR3 is TGTGCCAGCAGCATTACTAGCGGGAGTGACAATGAGCAGTTCTTC. It codes for CASSITSGSDNEQFF.